Each of the 16 T cell receptor beta chains below was sequenced from the same sample in a study of blood T cell repertoires in COVID-19. Profiling relied on immunoSEQ multiplex PCR, and the TCRdb table lists in-frame clones only, not all of them. The table has roughly 410,000 clones, approximately 91% seen once. Source material: peripheral blood. These receptors were obtained from a woman between 35 and 50 years old with COVID-19, enrolled during active disease.

This sequence joins TRBV5-6 and TRBJ1-3; D not certain. The CDR3 contains 17 residues. V was cut by 4 bases and J by 0 bases, with 17 bases left in between. Germline V lookup: CDR1 SGHDT, CDR2 YYEEEE. The CDR3: CASSPLFLPDSGNTIYF. CDR3 coding DNA: TGTGCCAGCAGCCCACTTTTCCTCCCCGACTCTGGAAACACCATATATTTT.

The chain employs TRBV5-8 and TRBJ1-2, with unresolved D. This CDR3 is built from 13 residues. Germline V gene sequence: CDR1 SGHTS, CDR2 YDEGEE. Trimming shortened V by 5 bases and J by 4 bases, and 12 bases separated the two germline ends. CDR3 sequence reads: CASRLTDLYGYTF. CDR3 in DNA: TGTGCCAGCAGACTTACAGATCTCTATGGCTACACCTTC.

The rearrangement uses TRBV10-3 and TRBJ2-3, with a weak D call TRBD1 (6 bases). The germline gives CDR1 ENHRY, CDR2 SYGVKD. The ends were cut back, 4 bases at V and 1 base at J, with 9 bases in the middle. The CDR3 runs to 14 residues. DNA for the CDR3: TGTGCCATCAGTGCCAGGGGTGGCACAGATACGCAGTATTTT. Translation gives CAISARGGTDTQYF.

The rearrangement uses TRBV2 and TRBJ1-5, with no clear D. Trimming pared 3 bases from V and 0 bases from J, leaving 9 bases between. The CDR3 covers 15 residues. Germline V lookup: CDR1 SNHLY, CDR2 FYNNEI. The CDR3 sequence is CASSDPGDSNQPQHF. CDR3 DNA sequence: TGTGCCAGCAGTGATCCCGGGGATAGCAATCAGCCCCAGCATTTT.

V is TRBV27 and J is TRBJ2-7; TRBD2 matches 10 bases. After removal of 5 bases from V and 4 bases from J, the junction contained 5 bases not matched to a gene. CDR3 length: 14 amino acids. CDR1 and CDR2 from the germline V gene are MNHEY and SMNVEV (reference sequence). The CDR3 coding sequence is TGTGCCAGCAGTATTGGACTAGCGGCGTACGAGCAGTACTTC. Translated: CASSIGLAAYEQYF.

The rearrangement links TRBV6-4 to TRBJ2-3; 8 bases are shared with TRBD2. With V trimmed by 4 bases and J by 5 bases, 5 bases remained unmatched. The CDR3 loop spans 14 amino acids. The germline V gene encodes CDR1 MRHNA and CDR2 SNTAGT. As DNA, the CDR3 is TGTGCCAGCAGTGCGGCGGGAGGAGGAGATACGCAGTATTTT. Translated: CASSAAGGGDTQYF.

V usage is TRBV11-3 and J usage is TRBJ2-1, with 15 bases aligning to TRBD2. Germline assignment: CDR1 SGHNT and CDR2 YENEEA. CDR3 length: 16 amino acids. Losses at the gene ends were 5 bases for V and 9 bases for J; bases not matched to a gene: 8. The DNA of the CDR3 is TGTGCCAGCAGCCTGGGACTAGCGGGGGGCCGGGGTGAGCAGTTCTTC. Translated: CASSLGLAGGRGEQFF. The full variable domain, with the rest looked up from reference TRBV11-3 and TRBJ2-1, is EAGVVQSPRYKIIEKKQPVAFWCNPISGHNTLYWYLQNLGQGPELLIRYENEEAVDDSQLPKDRFSAERLKGVDSTLKIQPAELGDSAVYLCASSLGLAGGRGEQFFGPGTRLTVL.

V is TRBV18 and J is TRBJ2-5; 8 positions match TRBD1. Trimming removed 5 bases from V and 5 bases from J; junction bases left unmatched: 7. The CDR3 is 14 amino acids. Germline lookup yields CDR1 KGHSH and CDR2 LQKENI. As DNA, the CDR3 is TGTGCCAGCTCATCCGGGACAGGCCTGGAGACCCAGTACTTC. Translated, it gives CASSSGTGLETQYF.

The chain is built from TRBV21-1 and TRBJ2-3; whether TRBD2, the table's D call, matches the DNA was not checked. TRBV21-1 is tagged as a pseudogene. The CDR3 runs 17 residues. The DNA for the CDR3 is TGTGCCAGCAGCAACCGGACTAGCGGGGGACCCATGGATACGCAGTATTTT. Its protein product is CASSNRTSGGPMDTQYF.

This clone showed up just a few times. V is TRBV12-3 or TRBV12-4 and J is TRBJ1-1; D is unclear. The CDR3 loop spans 13 amino acids. V was shortened by 10 bases and J by 4 bases, with 16 bases between the two germline ends. The CDR3 is CATSAREGTEAFF. CDR3 DNA sequence: TGTGCCACCTCCGCTAGGGAGGGCACTGAAGCTTTCTTT.

This clone was seen a few times. This rearrangement joins TRBV11-1 to TRBJ1-1; 9 bases map to TRBD1. In germline, CDR1 is SGHAT, CDR2 FQDESV (reference sequence). The length of the CDR3 is 15 residues. Trimming removed 7 bases from V and 0 bases from J; junction bases left unmatched: 6. The CDR3 protein is CASTVTGGMNTEAFF. The CDR3 nucleotides read TGTGCCAGCACCGTTACAGGGGGCATGAACACTGAAGCTTTCTTT.

Worth noting for this clone: This specimen includes other DNA sequences encoding the same CDR3. The chain links TRBV7-3 to TRBJ2-3, with D maybe TRBD2 (6 bases). Trimming took off 0 bases at V and 3 bases at J, with 10 bases between the two ends. There are 15 residues in the CDR3. In germline, CDR1 is SGHTA, CDR2 FQGTGA. CDR3 residues: CASSLTGGPTDTQYF. Written as DNA, the CDR3 is TGTGCCAGCAGCTTAACGGGGGGTCCGACAGATACGCAGTATTTT.

The chain has TRBV5-1 and TRBJ2-3; D call uncertain. The CDR3 sequence is 15 residues long. Per the germline V gene, CDR1 is SGHRS and CDR2 is YFSETQ. V dropped 0 bases and J dropped 0 bases, with 8 bases sitting between them. Here the CDR3 DNA reads TGCGCCAGCAGCTTGGTCCCTTCTAGCACAGATACGCAGTATTTT. It codes for CASSLVPSSTDTQYF. The full variable domain, completed using reference TRBV5-1 and TRBJ2-3, is KAGVTQTPRYLIKTRGQQVTLSCSPISGHRSVSWYQQTPGQGLQFLFEYFSETQRNKGNFPGRFSGRQFSNSRSEMNVSTLELGDSALYLCASSLVPSSTDTQYFGPGTRLTVL.

A single count supports this clone. Other nucleotide sequences in the sample specify the same CDR3. This chain connects TRBV5-1 to TRBJ1-1; D uncertain. Trimming stripped 0 bases from V and 5 bases from J, with 8 bases between. CDR3 length: 13 amino acids. CDR1 and CDR2 (germline): SGHRS, YFSETQ. The CDR3 protein is CASSLVRGTEAFF. CDR3 nucleotide sequence: TGCGCCAGCAGCTTGGTCCGAGGGACTGAAGCTTTCTTT.

The chain employs TRBV5-4 and TRBJ2-1, with 9 bases fitting TRBD1. V lost 3 bases to trimming and J lost 9 bases; unmatched junction nucleotides: 13. Germline V gene data show CDR1 as SGHNT and CDR2 as YYREEE (reference sequence). This CDR3 comprises 16 residues. This CDR3 reads CASSSPPQGARGEQFF. The CDR3 nucleotides read TGTGCCAGCAGCTCGCCACCACAGGGGGCGCGCGGTGAGCAGTTCTTC. Looking up the rest from reference TRBV5-4 and TRBJ2-1 gives the full variable domain: ETGVTQSPTHLIKTRGQQVTLRCSSQSGHNTVSWYQQALGQGPQFIFQYYREEENGRGNFPPRFSGLQFPNYSSELNVNALELDDSALYLCASSSPPQGARGEQFFGPGTRLTVL.

This clone was found once. V gene TRBV11-3 combines with J gene TRBJ2-5; TRBD2 aligns across 11 bases. J lost 4 bases, V lost 2 bases, and 6 bases had no gene match. The V gene's germline CDR1 is SGHNT and CDR2 YENEEA. This CDR3 is 16 amino acids long. DNA for the CDR3: TGTGCCAGCAGCTTATCAAGTACTAGCGGGAGAGAGACCCAGTACTTC. Protein: CASSLSSTSGRETQYF.